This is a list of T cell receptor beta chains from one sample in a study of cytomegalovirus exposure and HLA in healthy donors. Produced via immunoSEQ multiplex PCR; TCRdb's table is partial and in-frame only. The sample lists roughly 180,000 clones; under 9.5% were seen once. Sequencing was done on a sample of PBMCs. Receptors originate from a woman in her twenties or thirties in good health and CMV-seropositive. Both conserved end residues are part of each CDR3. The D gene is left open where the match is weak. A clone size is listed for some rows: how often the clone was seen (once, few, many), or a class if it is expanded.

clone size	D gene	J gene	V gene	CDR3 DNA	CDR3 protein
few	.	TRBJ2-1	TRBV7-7	TGTGCCAGCAGCAGCCAGGGTGGCAATGAGCAGTTCTTC	CASSSQGGNEQFF
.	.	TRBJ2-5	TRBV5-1	TGCGCCAGCAGCTTTCAGGGGGAAAGCGGGGGAGAGCAGTACTTC	CASSFQGESGGEQYF
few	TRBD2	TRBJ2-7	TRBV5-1	TGCGCCAGCAGCTTGGGCCCTAGCGGGAGCTACGAGCAGTACTTC	CASSLGPSGSYEQYF
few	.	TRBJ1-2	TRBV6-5	TGTGCCAGCAGTTCCCGGGGGGGAAACTATGGCTACACCTTC	CASSSRGGNYGYTF
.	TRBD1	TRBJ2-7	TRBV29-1	TGCAGCGTTGAAGTAGACAGGGGGTCTCTTTACGAGCAGTACTTC	CSVEVDRGSLYEQYF
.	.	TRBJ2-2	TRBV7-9	TGTGCCAGCAGTAAACAGGGAATAGCGAACACCGGGGAGCTGTTTTTT	CASSKQGIANTGELFF
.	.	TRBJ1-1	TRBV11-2	TGTGCCAGCAGCTTAGCGGCAGGATGGACTGAAGCTTTCTTT	CASSLAAGWTEAFF
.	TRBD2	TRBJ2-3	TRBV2	TGTGCCAGCAGTGCCTTAGGACTAGCGGGCACAGATACGCAGTATTTT	CASSALGLAGTDTQYF
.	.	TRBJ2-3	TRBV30	TGTGCCTGGAGTTGGGAGACCGCAGGTAGCACAGATACGCAGTATTTT	CAWSWETAGSTDTQYF
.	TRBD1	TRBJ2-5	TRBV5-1	TGCGCCAGCGGCAGGGTCGGGACAGGGGGCGAGGCCCAAGAGACCCAGTACTTC	CASGRVGTGGEAQETQYF
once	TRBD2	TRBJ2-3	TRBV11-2	TGTGCCAGCAGCTGGGGCTTTAGCGGGAGGGCCCGGGGCACAGATACGCAGTATTTT	CASSWGFSGRARGTDTQYF
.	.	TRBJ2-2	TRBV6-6	TGTGCCACCGGTAGGGCGGGACCCGGGGAGCTGTTTTTT	CATGRAGPGELFF
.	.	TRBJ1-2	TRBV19	TGTGCCAGTAGTCAGTCAGGGGCAGTCTATGGCTACACCTTC	CASSQSGAVYGYTF
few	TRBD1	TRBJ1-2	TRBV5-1	TGCGCCAGCAGCCCGGACAGGGGAGGCTATGGCTACACCTTC	CASSPDRGGYGYTF
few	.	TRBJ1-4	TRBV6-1	TGTGCCAGCAGCCGCGGACAGACGAATGAAAAACTGTTTTTT	CASSRGQTNEKLFF
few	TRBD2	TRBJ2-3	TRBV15	TGTGCCACCAGCACTCGACTAGCGGGAGCGACAGATACGCAGTATTTT	CATSTRLAGATDTQYF
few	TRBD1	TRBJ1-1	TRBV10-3	TGTGCCATCAGTTCCACCCTTGACAGGGTGAACACTGAAGCTTTCTTT	CAISSTLDRVNTEAFF
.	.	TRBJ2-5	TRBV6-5	TGTGCCAGCAGTTACGGTAGTAGTCAAGAGACCCAGTACTTC	CASSYGSSQETQYF
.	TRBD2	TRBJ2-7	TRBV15	TGTGCCACCAGCAGAGTTAGCGGGGGCTACGAGCAGTACTTC	CATSRVSGGYEQYF
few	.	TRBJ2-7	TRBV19	TGTGCCAGTAGTGGGGAGTCCTACGAGCAGTACTTC	CASSGESYEQYF
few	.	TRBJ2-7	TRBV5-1	TGCGCCAGCAGCTTGTCCCCTGACGGGAACTACGAGCAGTACTTC	CASSLSPDGNYEQYF
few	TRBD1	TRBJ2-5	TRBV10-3	TGTGCCATCGGGACAGTCCAAGAGACCCAGTACTTC	CAIGTVQETQYF
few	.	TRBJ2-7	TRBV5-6	TGTGCCAGCAGCATACATCAGGGGATCCGGACCTACGAGCAGTACTTC	CASSIHQGIRTYEQYF
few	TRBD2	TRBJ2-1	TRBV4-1	TGCGCCAGCAGCCAGAGACTAGCGGGAGTGAATGAGCAGTTCTTC	CASSQRLAGVNEQFF
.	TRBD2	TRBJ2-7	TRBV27	TGTGCCAGCAGCATCGGGACTAGCGGCTTCTACGAGCAGTACTTC	CASSIGTSGFYEQYF
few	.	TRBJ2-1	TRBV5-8	TGTGCCAGCAGCTTGGGCCAGTACAATGAGCAGTTCTTC	CASSLGQYNEQFF
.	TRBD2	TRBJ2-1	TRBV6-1	TGTGCCAGCAGAGTAAGCGGGAGACCTTACAATGAGCAGTTCTTC	CASRVSGRPYNEQFF
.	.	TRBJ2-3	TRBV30	TGTGCCTGGGGGGCGAGAGATACGCAGTATTTT	CAWGARDTQYF
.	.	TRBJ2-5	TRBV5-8	TGTGCCAGCAGCTTTAGAGAGACCCAGTACTTC	CASSFRETQYF
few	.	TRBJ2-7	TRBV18	TGTGCCAGCTCACCACCGTATTCCTACGAGCAGTACTTC	CASSPPYSYEQYF
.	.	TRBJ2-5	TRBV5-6	TGTGCCAGCAGCTTGGTTTCTACTCAAGAGACCCAGTACTTC	CASSLVSTQETQYF
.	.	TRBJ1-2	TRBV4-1	TGCGCCAGCAGCCAAGATTTACAGTCCTATGGCTACACCTTC	CASSQDLQSYGYTF
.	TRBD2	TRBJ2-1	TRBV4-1	TGCGCCAGCAGCCAAGGGACCACAGCGGGAAGTCCTTACAATGAGCAGTTCTTC	CASSQGTTAGSPYNEQFF
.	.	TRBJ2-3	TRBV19	TGTGCCAGTAGTGCCTCCCGATGGACTGAGACGCAGTATTTT	CASSASRWTETQYF
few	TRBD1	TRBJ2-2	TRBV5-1	TGCGCCAGCAGCTTGGGACAGGGGGCTTCCGGGGAGCTGTTTTTT	CASSLGQGASGELFF
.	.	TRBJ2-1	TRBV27	TGTGCCAGCCGGGACTCCGGGTTCGTGGGTGAGCAGTTCTTC	CASRDSGFVGEQFF
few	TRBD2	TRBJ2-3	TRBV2	TGTGCCAGCACCACCGGGACTAGGTCGATTACAGATACGCAGTATTTT	CASTTGTRSITDTQYF
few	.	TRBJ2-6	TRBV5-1	TGCGCCAGCAAGAGGGCTAGCTCTGGGGCCAACGTCCTGACTTTC	CASKRASSGANVLTF